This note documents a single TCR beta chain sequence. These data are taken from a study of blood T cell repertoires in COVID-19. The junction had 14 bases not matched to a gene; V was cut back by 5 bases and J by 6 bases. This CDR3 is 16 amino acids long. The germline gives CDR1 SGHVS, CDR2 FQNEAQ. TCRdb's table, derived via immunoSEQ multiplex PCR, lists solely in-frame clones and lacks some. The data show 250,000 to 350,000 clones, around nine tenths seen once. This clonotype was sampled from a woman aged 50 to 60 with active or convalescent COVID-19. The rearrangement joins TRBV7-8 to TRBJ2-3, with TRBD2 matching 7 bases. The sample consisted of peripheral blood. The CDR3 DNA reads TGTGCCAGCAGCCCCCCCCTGCGGGAGAGCCCCGATACGCAGTATTTT. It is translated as CASSPPLRESPDTQYF.